A selection of T cell receptor beta chains follows, all from one sample in a study of blood T cell repertoires in COVID-19. This table comes from immunoSEQ multiplex PCR, and its TCRdb copy is limited to in-frame clones, with some not included. The data show approximately 83,000 clones, approximately 91% seen once. Material: peripheral blood. The receptors derive from a man aged 65 to 85 with acute or convalescent COVID-19. CDR3s include the opening cysteine and the closing phenylalanine or tryptophan. Fields, in order: CDR3 DNA, CDR3 protein, J gene, clone size, V gene, D gene. D genes are given only for firm matches. Some rows mark clone size as missing; the rest say once, few, many or name a class of expanded clone.

TGCGCCAGCAGCCAGTCGGGACAGAGGAATACTGAAGCTTTCTTT,CASSQSGQRNTEAFF,TRBJ1-1,-,TRBV4-1,TRBD1
TGTGCCAGCAGCCCACTAGCGGGGGGAATGACAGATACGCAGTATTTT,CASSPLAGGMTDTQYF,TRBJ2-3,-,TRBV7-9,TRBD2
TGTGCCAGCAGCAAAGACAGGTCTTCCGGCTACACCTTC,CASSKDRSSGYTF,TRBJ1-2,-,TRBV5-6,-
TGCGCCAGCAGCTCCGAACAGAAAACCTACGAGCAGTACTTC,CASSSEQKTYEQYF,TRBJ2-7,-,TRBV5-1,-
TGTGCCAGCAGTTTAACTGGGACAGGGAATAATTCACCCCTCCACTTT,CASSLTGTGNNSPLHF,TRBJ1-6,-,TRBV27,TRBD1
TGTGCCAGCAGCTCGACAGGGGGCGCAGGCTATGGCTACACCTTC,CASSSTGGAGYGYTF,TRBJ1-2,-,TRBV11-2,TRBD1
TGCAGTGCTAGTGCGGCTAGCGGGAGTAGTTCCAATGAGCAGTTCTTC,CSASAASGSSSNEQFF,TRBJ2-1,once,TRBV20-1,TRBD2
TGTGCCAGCAGCTTCACCCGAGGAGCGGGAGGAGAGCAGTTCTTC,CASSFTRGAGGEQFF,TRBJ2-1,-,TRBV11-2,TRBD2
TGTGCCAGCAGCGCCGGACTAGCGGGGCTAGATACGCAGTATTTT,CASSAGLAGLDTQYF,TRBJ2-3,-,TRBV7-2,TRBD2
TGTGCCAGCAGCGTAGCAGGGGGCTTGGTAGATACGCAGTATTTT,CASSVAGGLVDTQYF,TRBJ2-3,-,TRBV9,TRBD1
TGTGCCAGCAGTGAAGCGTACAGCATAAGCAATCAGCCCCAGCATTTT,CASSEAYSISNQPQHF,TRBJ1-5,-,TRBV6-1,-
TGTGCCAGCAGTGACTCGGGACAGGGATACTATAATTCACCCCTCCACTTT,CASSDSGQGYYNSPLHF,TRBJ1-6,-,TRBV6-4,TRBD1
TGTGCCAGCAGCCAAGACGTTGGCGGGGGGGCCCTTTCAGATGAGCAGTTCTTC,CASSQDVGGGALSDEQFF,TRBJ2-1,-,TRBV3-1/TRBV3-2,TRBD2
TGTGCCAGCGGTTTGGCGGGAGGCACAGATACGCAGTATTTT,CASGLAGGTDTQYF,TRBJ2-3,-,TRBV9,TRBD2
TGTGCCAGCAGCAGGGGGGGCCCCCCCACAGATACGCAGTATTTT,CASSRGGPPTDTQYF,TRBJ2-3,-,TRBV14,-
TGTGCCTGGAGTACCGGACGGGGGGAAGAAAAACTGTTTTTT,CAWSTGRGEEKLFF,TRBJ1-4,once,TRBV30,-
TGCGCCAGTCAGGGGGTCGGCTCTGGAAACACCATATATTTT,CASQGVGSGNTIYF,TRBJ1-3,-,TRBV10-2,TRBD1
TGCGCCACCGGGAAGGTCGCCGGGGAGCTGTTTTTT,CATGKVAGELFF,TRBJ2-2,-,TRBV10-1,-
TGCGCCAGCAGCCAAGAGGGGGCTGGAAACACCATATATTTT,CASSQEGAGNTIYF,TRBJ1-3,-,TRBV5-1,-
TGTGCCAGTAGGGTACAGGGGGCAGGCAATCAGCCCCAGCATTTT,CASRVQGAGNQPQHF,TRBJ1-5,-,TRBV19,TRBD1
TGTGCCAGCAGCCAATATGTCCGTCAGGGCGAGCGAAGCAATCAGCCCCAGCATTTT,CASSQYVRQGERSNQPQHF,TRBJ1-5,-,TRBV3-1/TRBV3-2,-
TGTGCCAGCAGCGTAGGCCCGGGGGGGACGAACACCGGGGAGCTGTTTTTT,CASSVGPGGTNTGELFF,TRBJ2-2,-,TRBV9,TRBD2
TGTGCCAGCTCCCCCGGACAGGGGGGATCACCCCTCCACTTT,CASSPGQGGSPLHF,TRBJ1-6,-,TRBV18,TRBD1
TGTGCCAGCTCACCACCCATCTCTGGAAACACCATATATTTT,CASSPPISGNTIYF,TRBJ1-3,-,TRBV18,-
TGTGCCAGTAGTATAGCGGGGAATTACGGAAACACCATATATTTT,CASSIAGNYGNTIYF,TRBJ1-3,-,TRBV19,-
TGTGCCAGCAGGCAAACCTCCGGGGTGGCATCGCAGTATTTT,CASRQTSGVASQYF,TRBJ2-3,-,TRBV6-5,-
TGTGCCAGCAGTTACTGGGCAGGGCAAGAGACCCAGTACTTC,CASSYWAGQETQYF,TRBJ2-5,-,TRBV6-5,-
TGTGCCAGCAGCCTGGACGGGAGCTCCTACAATGAGCAGTTCTTC,CASSLDGSSYNEQFF,TRBJ2-1,-,TRBV5-4,-